This T cell receptor beta chain was profiled in a study of CD8 T cells in ankylosing spondylitis. Whole-study findings and limits: A TCR beta motif of several highly homologous variants seemed to mark ankylosing spondylitis blood. Reports say disease-linked clones showed up significantly more in matched ankylosing spondylitis synovial fluid.

With molecular barcodes, quantitative 5'-RACE was used to make the TCR beta libraries. TCRdb independently ran MiXCR on the 5' RACE reads; one entry per CDR3 protein. The sample carries under 300,000 distinct CDR3 sequences, over 9.5% recorded once. There are many counts of this clonotype. Its antigen remains unknown. The material sequenced was blood, either unsorted or a sorted T cell fraction (not recorded which). This receptor was taken from a male donor with ankylosing spondylitis or in good health (not recorded which).

CDR3 amino acids: CAWSAPPIRGPLMNTEAFF. Written as DNA, the CDR3 is TGTGCCTGGAGTGCCCCCCCGATACGGGGGCCCCTCATGAACACTGAAGCTTTCTTT. This chain connects TRBV30 to TRBJ1-1; tentatively, D is TRBD1 (6 bases). Germline V CDR1 and CDR2: GTSNPN, SVGIG (reference sequence). The CDR3 sequence is 19 residues long. V gave up 1 base and J gave up 0 bases, with 24 bases separating them.